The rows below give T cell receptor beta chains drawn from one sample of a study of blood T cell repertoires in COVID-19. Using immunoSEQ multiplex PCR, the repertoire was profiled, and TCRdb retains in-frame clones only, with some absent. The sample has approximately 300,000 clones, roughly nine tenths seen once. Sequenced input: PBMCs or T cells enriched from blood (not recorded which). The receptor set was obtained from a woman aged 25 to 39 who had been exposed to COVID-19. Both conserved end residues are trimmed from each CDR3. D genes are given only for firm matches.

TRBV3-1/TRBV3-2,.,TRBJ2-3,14,ASSQETGSFTDTQY
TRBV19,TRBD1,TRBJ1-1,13,ASSIGQGMNTEAF
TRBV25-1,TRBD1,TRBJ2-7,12,ASSARQGYYEQY
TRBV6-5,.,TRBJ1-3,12,ASSYPGSGNTIY
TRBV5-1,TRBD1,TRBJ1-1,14,ASSLIGTTGGSEAF
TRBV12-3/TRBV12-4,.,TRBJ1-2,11,ASSYRVDYGYT
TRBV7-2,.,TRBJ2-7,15,ASSSGKGQSRIYEQY
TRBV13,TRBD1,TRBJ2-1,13,ASSGSRGTYNEQF
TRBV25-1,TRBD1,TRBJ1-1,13,ASSETGEVRTEAF
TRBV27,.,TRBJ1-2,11,ASSFSVVYGYT
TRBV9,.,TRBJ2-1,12,ASSPGWGPDEQF
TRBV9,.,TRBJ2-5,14,ASSPAMRGRQETQY
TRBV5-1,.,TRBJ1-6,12,ASSFQGEDSPLH
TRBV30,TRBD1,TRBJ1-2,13,AWSGGTGLIYGYT
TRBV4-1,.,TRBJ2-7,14,ASSQGAGTLTYEQY
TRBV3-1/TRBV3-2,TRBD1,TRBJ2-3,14,ASSHSHRDRGDTQY